The 8 T cell receptor beta chains listed next were all sequenced from one sample in a study of cytomegalovirus exposure and HLA in healthy donors. Produced via immunoSEQ multiplex PCR; TCRdb's table is partial and in-frame only. The sample comprises around 300,000 clones, 88% of which are singletons, and around 0.88% rests with the top ten. Sequencing input: PBMCs. The receptors originated from a man younger than 40 in good health and CMV-seronegative.

The chain is built from TRBV4-3 and TRBJ2-7; possibly TRBD1 for D (5 bases). Between the trimmed V and J ends, which lost 1 base and 0 bases, there was a span of 10 bases. This CDR3 has 15 residues. CDR1 and CDR2 (germline): LGHNA, YSLEER. CDR3 DNA sequence: TGCGCCAGCAGCCAAGTGCTAGACAGCTCCTACGAGCAGTACTTC. Amino acid sequence: CASSQVLDSSYEQYF.

This clone was seen a single time. The chain uses TRBV5-1 and TRBJ2-2, with 12 bases that match TRBD2. Losses at the gene ends were 4 bases for V and 2 bases for J; bases not matched to a gene: 6. Germline V gene lookup returns CDR1 SGHRS and CDR2 YFSETQ. The CDR3 consists of 17 residues. CDR3 nucleotide sequence: TGCGCCAGCAGCGAAGGGACTAGCGGGCCTAACACCGGGGAGCTGTTTTTT. Translating gives CASSEGTSGPNTGELFF.

V gene TRBV4-2 combines with J gene TRBJ2-3, with 11 bases matching TRBD2. Per germline, CDR1 LGHNA and CDR2 YNFKEQ. The CDR3 runs 15 residues. The J segment lost 3 bases and the V segment lost 2 bases, leaving 1 base of the junction unmatched. CDR3 region: CASSQPSGGTDTQYF. As DNA, the CDR3 is TGTGCCAGCAGCCAACCTAGCGGGGGGACAGATACGCAGTATTTT.

The V call is TRBV10-1, the J call TRBJ2-7; D is perhaps TRBD1 (6 bases). The length of the CDR3 is 14 residues. V was trimmed by 2 bases and J by 4 bases, leaving 12 bases between them. Germline V gives CDR1 WNHNN, CDR2 SYGVQD (reference sequence). The CDR3 DNA reads TGCGCCAGCAGTGAGGTTGGCAGGGGTTACGAGCAGTACTTC. It specifies CASSEVGRGYEQYF.

The rearrangement uses TRBV5-1 and TRBJ2-5; 7 positions agree with TRBD1. Unmatched junction bases numbered 7, after V lost 6 bases and J lost 5 bases. The length of the CDR3 is 13 residues. Per the germline V gene, CDR1 is SGHRS and CDR2 is YFSETQ. The CDR3 reads CASNDQGEETQYF. DNA for the CDR3: TGCGCCAGCAACGACCAGGGGGAGGAGACCCAGTACTTC.

J is TRBJ2-2 and V is TRBV4-3; 9 bases align to TRBD1. Trimming cost V 2 bases and J 6 bases; bases outside gene matches: 13. This CDR3 has 18 amino acids. Germline CDR1 and CDR2: LGHNA and YSLEER. This CDR3 reads CASSQQPPGTGMAGELFF. The DNA for the CDR3 is TGCGCCAGCAGCCAACAACCGCCCGGGACAGGGATGGCCGGGGAGCTGTTTTTT.

This chain joins TRBV5-1 and TRBJ2-1; TRBD1 might be the D (5 bases). Per germline, CDR1 SGHRS and CDR2 YFSETQ. V lost 3 bases and J 0 bases, leaving 10 bases between the germline ends. The CDR3 runs 15 residues. The DNA of the CDR3 is TGCGCCAGCAGCTCCGGACATTCCTCCTACAATGAGCAGTTCTTC. Residues: CASSSGHSSYNEQFF. The complete variable domain, with remaining parts taken from reference TRBV5-1 and TRBJ2-1, reads KAGVTQTPRYLIKTRGQQVTLSCSPISGHRSVSWYQQTPGQGLQFLFEYFSETQRNKGNFPGRFSGRQFSNSRSEMNVSTLELGDSALYLCASSSGHSSYNEQFFGPGTRLTVL.

The rearrangement joins TRBV7-2 to TRBJ2-5; 11 nucleotides line up with TRBD2. Per germline, CDR1 SGHTA and CDR2 FQGNSA. The V and J ends lost 1 base and 2 bases, in that order; junction bases with no gene match: 6. There are 17 residues in the CDR3. The CDR3 bases are TGTGCCAGCAGCTTAGGACTAGCGGGGACGCCGCAAGAGACCCAGTACTTC. Protein sequence: CASSLGLAGTPQETQYF.